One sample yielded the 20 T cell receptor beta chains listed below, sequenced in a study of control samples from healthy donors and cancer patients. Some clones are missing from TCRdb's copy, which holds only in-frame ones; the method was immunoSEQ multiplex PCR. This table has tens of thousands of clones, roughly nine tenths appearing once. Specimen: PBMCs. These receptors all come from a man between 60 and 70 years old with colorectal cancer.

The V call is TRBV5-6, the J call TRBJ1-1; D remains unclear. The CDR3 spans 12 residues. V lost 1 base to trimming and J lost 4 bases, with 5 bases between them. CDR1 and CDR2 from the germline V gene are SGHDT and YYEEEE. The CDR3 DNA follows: TGTGCCAGCAGCTTGCGGATCACTGAAGCTTTCTTT. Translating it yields CASSLRITEAFF. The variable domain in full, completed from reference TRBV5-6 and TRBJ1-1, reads DAGVTQSPTHLIKTRGQQVTLRCSPKSGHDTVSWYQQALGQGPQFIFQYYEEEERQRGNFPDRFSGHQFPNYSSELNVNALLLGDSALYLCASSLRITEAFFGQGTRLTVV.

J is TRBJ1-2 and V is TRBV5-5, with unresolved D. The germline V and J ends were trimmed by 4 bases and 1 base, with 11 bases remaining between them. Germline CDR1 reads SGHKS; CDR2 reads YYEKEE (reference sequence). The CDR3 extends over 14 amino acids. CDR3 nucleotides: TGTGCCAGCAGCCCCTCGGCGGTTAACTATGGCTACACCTTC. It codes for CASSPSAVNYGYTF.

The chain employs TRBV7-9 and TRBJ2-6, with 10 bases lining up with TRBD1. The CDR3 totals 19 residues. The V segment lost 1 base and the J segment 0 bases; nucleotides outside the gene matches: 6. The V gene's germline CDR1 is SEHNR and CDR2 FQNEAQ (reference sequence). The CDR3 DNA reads TGTGCCAGCAGCTTAGTGGGGACAGGGGCCTCCTCTGGGGCCAACGTCCTGACTTTC. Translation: CASSLVGTGASSGANVLTF.

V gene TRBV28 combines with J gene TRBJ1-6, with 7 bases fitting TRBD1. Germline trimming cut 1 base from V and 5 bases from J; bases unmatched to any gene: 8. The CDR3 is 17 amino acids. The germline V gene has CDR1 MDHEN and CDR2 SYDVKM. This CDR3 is CASSLYGRGLHNSPLHF. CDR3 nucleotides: TGTGCCAGCAGTTTATATGGTAGGGGGCTGCATAATTCACCCCTCCACTTT.

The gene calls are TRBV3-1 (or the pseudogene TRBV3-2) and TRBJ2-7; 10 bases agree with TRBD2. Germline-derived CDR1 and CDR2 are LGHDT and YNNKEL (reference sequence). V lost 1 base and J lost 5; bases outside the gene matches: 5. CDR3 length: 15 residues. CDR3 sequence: CASSQVSGGAHEQYF. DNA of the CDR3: TGTGCCAGCAGCCAAGTAAGCGGGGGGGCCCACGAGCAGTACTTC.

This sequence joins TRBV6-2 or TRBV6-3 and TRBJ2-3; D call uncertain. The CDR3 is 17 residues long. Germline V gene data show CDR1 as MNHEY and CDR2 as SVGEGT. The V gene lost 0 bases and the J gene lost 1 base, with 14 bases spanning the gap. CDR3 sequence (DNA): TGTGCCAGCAGTTACTCGAAATTAGTGTATCGCACAGATACGCAGTATTTT. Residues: CASSYSKLVYRTDTQYF.

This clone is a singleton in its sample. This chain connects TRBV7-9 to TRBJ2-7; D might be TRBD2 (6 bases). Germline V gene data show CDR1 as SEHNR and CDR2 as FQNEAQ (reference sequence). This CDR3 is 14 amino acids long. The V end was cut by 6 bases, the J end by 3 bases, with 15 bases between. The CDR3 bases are TGTGCCAGCAGGCGACTAGAAACGGTCTACGAGCAGTACTTC. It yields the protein CASRRLETVYEQYF.

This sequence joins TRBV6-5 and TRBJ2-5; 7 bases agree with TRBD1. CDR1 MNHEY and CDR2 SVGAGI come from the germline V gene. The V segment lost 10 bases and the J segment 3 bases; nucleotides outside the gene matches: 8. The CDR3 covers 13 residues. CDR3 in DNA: TGTGCCACCCCCAGGGGGACCAAAGAGACCCAGTACTTC. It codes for CATPRGTKETQYF.

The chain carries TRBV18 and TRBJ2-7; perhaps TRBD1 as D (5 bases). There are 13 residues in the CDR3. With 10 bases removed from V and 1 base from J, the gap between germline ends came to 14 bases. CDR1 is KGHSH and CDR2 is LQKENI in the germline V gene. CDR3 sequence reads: CATAREGSYEQYF. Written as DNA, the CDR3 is TGTGCCACAGCCAGGGAAGGTTCCTACGAGCAGTACTTC.

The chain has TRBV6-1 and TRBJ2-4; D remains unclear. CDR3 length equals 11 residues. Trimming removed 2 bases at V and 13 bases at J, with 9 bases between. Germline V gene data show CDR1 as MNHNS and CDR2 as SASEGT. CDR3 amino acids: CASSEFSQQYF. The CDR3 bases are TGTGCCAGCAGTGAATTTTCCCAACAGTACTTC.

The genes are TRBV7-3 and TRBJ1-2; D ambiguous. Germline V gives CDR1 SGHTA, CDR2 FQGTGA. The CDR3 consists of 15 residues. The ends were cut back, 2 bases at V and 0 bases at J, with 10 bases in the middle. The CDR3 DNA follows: TGTGCCAGCAGCTTATCAACAGCGACTAACTATGGCTACACCTTC. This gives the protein CASSLSTATNYGYTF.

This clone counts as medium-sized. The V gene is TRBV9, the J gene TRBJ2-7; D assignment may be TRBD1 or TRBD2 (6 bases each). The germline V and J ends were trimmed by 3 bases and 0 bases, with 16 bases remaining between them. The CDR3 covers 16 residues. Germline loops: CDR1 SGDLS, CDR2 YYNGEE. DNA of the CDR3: TGTGCCAGCAGCGCGGGGGCAGACCCGAGCTCCTACGAGCAGTACTTC. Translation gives CASSAGADPSSYEQYF.

CDR3 nucleotides: TGTGCCACCAGTGGAGACAGGCTTGAAGCTTTCTTT. Protein sequence: CATSGDRLEAFF. The chain has TRBV24-1 and TRBJ1-1, with TRBD1 as a possible D gene (6 bases). Germline V CDR1 and CDR2: KGHDR, SFDVKD. CDR3 size: 12 residues. V was shortened by 5 bases and J by 7 bases, with 10 bases between the two germline ends.

Written as DNA, the CDR3 is TGTGCCAGCAGCCAAGAAGTAGTGAACACTGAAGCTTTCTTT. Translation gives CASSQEVVNTEAFF. This rearrangement joins TRBV3-1 (or the pseudogene TRBV3-2) to TRBJ1-1; D remains ambiguous. The CDR3 consists of 14 residues. The V and J ends lost 0 bases and 0 bases respectively, with 5 bases between them. In germline, CDR1 is LGHDT, CDR2 YNNKEL (reference sequence).

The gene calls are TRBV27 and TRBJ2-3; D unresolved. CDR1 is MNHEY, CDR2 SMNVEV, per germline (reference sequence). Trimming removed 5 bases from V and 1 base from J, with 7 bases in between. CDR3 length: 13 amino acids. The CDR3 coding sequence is TGTGCCAGCAGTCCCACCCGCACAGATACGCAGTATTTT. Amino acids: CASSPTRTDTQYF.

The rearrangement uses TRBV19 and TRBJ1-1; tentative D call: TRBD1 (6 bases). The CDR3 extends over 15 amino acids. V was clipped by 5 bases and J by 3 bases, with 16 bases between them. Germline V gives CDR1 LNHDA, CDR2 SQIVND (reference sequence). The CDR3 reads CASSPLGRGYTEAFF. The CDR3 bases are TGTGCCAGTAGTCCGTTGGGCAGGGGATACACTGAAGCTTTCTTT.

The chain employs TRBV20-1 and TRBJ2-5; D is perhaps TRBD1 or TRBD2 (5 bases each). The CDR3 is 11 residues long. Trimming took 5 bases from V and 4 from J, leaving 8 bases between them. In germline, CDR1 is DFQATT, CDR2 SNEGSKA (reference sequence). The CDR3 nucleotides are TGCAGTGCTGAGGGGCGAGAGACCCAGTACTTC. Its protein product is CSAEGRETQYF.

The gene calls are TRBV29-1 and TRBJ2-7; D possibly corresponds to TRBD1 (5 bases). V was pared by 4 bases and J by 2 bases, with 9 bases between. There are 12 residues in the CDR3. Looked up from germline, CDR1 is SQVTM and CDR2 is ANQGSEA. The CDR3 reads CSVGAGPYEQYF. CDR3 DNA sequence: TGCAGCGTTGGGGCAGGGCCCTACGAGCAGTACTTC.

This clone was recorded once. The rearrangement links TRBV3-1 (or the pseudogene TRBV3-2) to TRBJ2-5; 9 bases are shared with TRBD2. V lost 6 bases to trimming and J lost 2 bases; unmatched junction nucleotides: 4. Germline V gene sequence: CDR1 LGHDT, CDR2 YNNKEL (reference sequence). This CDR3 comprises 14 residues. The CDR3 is CASRRSGGQETQYF. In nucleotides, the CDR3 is TGTGCCAGCAGACGTAGCGGGGGTCAAGAGACCCAGTACTTC.

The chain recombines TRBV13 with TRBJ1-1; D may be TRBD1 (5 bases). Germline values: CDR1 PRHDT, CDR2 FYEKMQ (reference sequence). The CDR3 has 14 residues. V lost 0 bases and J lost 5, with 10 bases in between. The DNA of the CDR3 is TGTGCCAGCAGCTTAGGAAGGGGTGGAACTGAAGCTTTCTTT. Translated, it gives CASSLGRGGTEAFF.